The 31 T cell receptor beta chains reported below all come from one sample, sequenced in a study of beta chain features in type 1 diabetes. The entirety of the isolated RNA underwent reverse transcription, so expressed TCRB transcripts were sequenced. This table comes from immunoSEQ multiplex PCR, and its TCRdb copy is limited to in-frame clones, with some not included. Found here are approximately 250,000 clones, over 8.5% of them singletons; the top ten hold less than 0.035%. Sequenced sample: naive CD4+ T cells from blood. The receptors were gathered from a woman in her late teens or twenties in good health.

This clone was seen only a few times. The gene calls are TRBV18 and TRBJ1-2; possibly TRBD1 for D (6 bases). The CDR3 totals 15 residues. Trimming cost V 3 bases and J 4 bases, with 15 bases left between them. Germline loops: CDR1 KGHSH, CDR2 LQKENI. The CDR3 DNA reads as TGTGCCAGCTCACCTTCTTTTCTGGGGGCCTATGGCTACACCTTC. This encodes CASSPSFLGAYGYTF.

This clone was seen a few times. The chain carries TRBV30 and TRBJ1-4; D is perhaps TRBD1 (5 bases). Germline CDR1 is GTSNPN and CDR2 is SVGIG (reference sequence). V lost 3 bases to trimming and J lost 4 bases, with 9 bases between them. CDR3 size: 13 residues. The CDR3 nucleotides read TGTGCCTGGAGAGGGGCCCTTAATGAAAAACTGTTTTTT. This codes for CAWRGALNEKLFF.

This clone appeared a few times. This chain joins TRBV2 and TRBJ2-2, with 7 bases that match TRBD2. This CDR3 contains 15 residues. Germline CDR1 is SNHLY and CDR2 is FYNNEI. The J segment lost 7 bases and the V segment lost 2 bases, leaving 7 bases of the junction unmatched. The CDR3 nucleotides are TGTGCCAGCAGTGAATACGGGGGGACCTTCGGGGAGCTGTTTTTT. Its translation: CASSEYGGTFGELFF.

The chain recombines TRBV6-1 with TRBJ2-5; D unclear. V dropped 6 bases and J dropped 5 bases, with 10 bases sitting between them. The CDR3 covers 12 residues. From germline, CDR1 is MNHNS and CDR2 SASEGT. The chain's CDR3 is CASRPPGETQYF. In DNA form, the CDR3 reads TGTGCCAGCAGACCCCCCGGTGAGACCCAGTACTTC.

V and J are TRBV19 and TRBJ2-5; the D is unclear. The germline gives CDR1 LNHDA, CDR2 SQIVND (reference sequence). Trimming left V 1 base short and J 3 bases short, with 6 bases between. The CDR3 has 13 residues. Written as DNA, the CDR3 is TGTGCCAGTAGTATAGGACAAAAAGAGACCCAGTACTTC. Its translation: CASSIGQKETQYF. Supplemented by reference TRBV19 and TRBJ2-5, the full variable domain reads DGGITQSPKYLFRKEGQNVTLSCEQNLNHDAMYWYRQDPGQGLRLIYYSQIVNDFQKGDIAEGYSVSREKKESFPLTVTSAQKNPTAFYLCASSIGQKETQYFGPGTRLLVL.

The CDR3 nucleotides read TGTGCCAGCCCCCCGGTGACTAACTATGGCTACACCTTC. It translates to CASPPVTNYGYTF. This chain uses TRBV30 with TRBJ1-2, with D hard to call. The CDR3 length is 13 residues. Germline CDR1 reads GTSNPN; CDR2 reads SVGIG (reference sequence). The V gene lost 8 bases and the J gene lost 0 bases, with 13 bases spanning the gap.

The gene calls are TRBV19 and TRBJ2-7, with 11 positions matching TRBD1. Trimming removed 4 bases from V and 6 bases from J; junction bases left unmatched: 5. Germline CDR1 reads LNHDA; CDR2 reads SQIVND (reference sequence). This CDR3 region has 14 residues. Written as DNA, the CDR3 is TGTGCCAGTAGTACTGGACAGGGGGCAGGCGAGCAGTACTTC. It translates to CASSTGQGAGEQYF.

The chain is built from TRBV9 and TRBJ1-2; D is unclear. The CDR3 is 15 amino acids. Germline V CDR1 and CDR2: SGDLS, YYNGEE. The V gene lost 4 bases and the J gene lost 2 bases, with 15 bases spanning the gap. The CDR3 here is CASSTRRSPNYGYTF. The DNA of the CDR3 is TGTGCCAGCAGCACCCGAAGGAGTCCCAACTATGGCTACACCTTC. Full variable domain (outside the CDR3, taken from reference TRBV9 and TRBJ1-2): DSGVTQTPKHLITATGQRVTLRCSPRSGDLSVYWYQQSLDQGLQFLIQYYNGEERAKGNILERFSAQQFPDLHSELNLSSLELGDSALYFCASSTRRSPNYGYTFGSGTRLTVV.

The chain carries TRBV7-9 and TRBJ2-3; 12 positions match TRBD2. The CDR3 length is 14 residues. V was pared by 8 bases and J by 4 bases, with 4 bases of the junction left unmatched. Germline V lookup: CDR1 SEHNR, CDR2 FQNEAQ (reference sequence). In nucleotides, the CDR3 is TGTGCCAGCCGACTAGCGGGGGAGGCAGATACGCAGTATTTT. It encodes CASRLAGEADTQYF.

This chain connects TRBV19 to TRBJ2-5; 8 bases fit TRBD2. Germline lookup yields CDR1 LNHDA and CDR2 SQIVND (reference sequence). Trimming cost V 5 bases and J 10 bases; bases outside gene matches: 15. The CDR3 runs to 15 residues. CDR3 nucleotide sequence: TGTGCCAGTAGTCCGGTTTCGGGGGGGCACGCTATCCAGTACTTC. Encoded protein: CASSPVSGGHAIQYF.

The CDR3 is CASSLGTGVLGNQPQHF. The DNA of the CDR3 is TGCGCCAGCAGCTTGGGGACAGGGGTGTTGGGCAATCAGCCCCAGCATTTT. The genes are TRBV5-1 and TRBJ1-5; 9 bases align to TRBD1. Germline V CDR1 and CDR2: SGHRS, YFSETQ. The CDR3 totals 17 residues. Germline trimming cut 0 bases from V and 2 bases from J; bases unmatched to any gene: 6.

The chain employs TRBV4-2 and TRBJ2-2, with 15 nucleotides matching TRBD2. The CDR3 is 17 residues long. Trimming took 3 bases from V and 6 from J; bases not matched to a gene: 5. Germline CDR1 LGHNA, CDR2 YNFKEQ. The CDR3 sequence is CASSQERTSGRAGELFF. CDR3 in DNA: TGTGCCAGCAGCCAGGAACGGACTAGCGGGAGGGCCGGGGAGCTGTTTTTT.

In its sample, this clone was seen a few times. The V call is TRBV4-2, the J call TRBJ1-2; D not certain. The germline V gene encodes CDR1 LGHNA and CDR2 YNFKEQ. The CDR3 has 13 residues. The V end was cut by 0 bases, the J end by 4 bases, with 6 bases between. CDR3 sequence (DNA): TGTGCCAGCAGCCAAGACCGGGTCTATGGCTACACCTTC. Amino acids: CASSQDRVYGYTF.

This clone was counted only a few times. This chain joins TRBV6-1 and TRBJ1-4, with 8 bases lining up with TRBD1. Trimming removed 6 bases from V and 7 bases from J; junction bases left unmatched: 4. From germline, CDR1 is MNHNS and CDR2 SASEGT. The CDR3 sequence is 13 residues long. The CDR3 reads CASSGQGVEKLFF. The CDR3 nucleotides are TGTGCCAGCAGCGGACAGGGTGTTGAAAAACTGTTTTTT.

This rearrangement joins TRBV10-3 to TRBJ1-5; weak D call: TRBD1 (5 bases). Trimming stripped 3 bases from V and 2 bases from J, with 11 bases between. Germline V lookup: CDR1 ENHRY, CDR2 SYGVKD. This CDR3 has 15 amino acids. Written as DNA, the CDR3 is TGTGCCATCAGTGATTTAGGGGCTGGCAATCAGCCCCAGCATTTT. Amino acid sequence: CAISDLGAGNQPQHF.

The chain has TRBV11-2 and TRBJ1-2; D uncertain. Germline V gene lookup returns CDR1 SGHAT and CDR2 FQNNGV. This CDR3 contains 13 residues. V lost 4 bases and J 1 base, leaving 7 bases between the germline ends. This chain's CDR3 is CASSSAVNYGYTF. DNA of the CDR3: TGTGCCAGCAGCTCTGCAGTTAACTATGGCTACACCTTC.

The chain combines TRBV29-1 with TRBJ2-7; TRBD2 might be the D (7 bases). This CDR3 comprises 13 residues. V was cut by 7 bases and J by 5 bases, with 18 bases left in between. From germline, CDR1 is SQVTM and CDR2 ANQGSEA. CDR3 in amino acids: CSGSSKGGDEQYF. The CDR3 DNA reads TGCAGCGGTTCCTCCAAGGGGGGGGACGAGCAGTACTTC.

This clone has more than one count but fewer than ten. The rearrangement links TRBV9 to TRBJ1-3; D gene uncertain. CDR1 SGDLS and CDR2 YYNGEE come from the germline V gene. The CDR3 totals 16 residues. The V and J ends lost 0 bases and 3 bases respectively, with 13 bases between them. The DNA for the CDR3 is TGTGCCAGCAGCGTAGGTTCAGGATCACTTGGAAACACCATATATTTT. Translating gives CASSVGSGSLGNTIYF.

This clone was seen only a few times. This chain links TRBV23-1 with TRBJ1-4; 12 bases map to TRBD1. TRBV23-1 belongs to the ORF category, with a function that is uncertain. The V gene end was trimmed by 6 bases and the J gene end by 6 bases; junction bases not matched to a gene: 8. The CDR3 contains 16 residues. As DNA, the CDR3 is TGCGCCAGCAGCCCGGGACAGGGGGCTAGGCATGAAAAACTGTTTTTT. This codes for CASSPGQGARHEKLFF.

This clone was seen a handful of times. This sequence joins TRBV6-5 and TRBJ2-1; no definite D call. Germline assignment: CDR1 MNHEY and CDR2 SVGAGI. V lost 0 bases and J lost 5, with 11 bases in between. This CDR3 spans 15 amino acids. The CDR3 region is CASSYSRQKNNEQFF. The CDR3 DNA reads as TGTGCCAGCAGTTACTCGAGGCAGAAAAACAATGAGCAGTTCTTC.

The chain carries TRBV7-3 and TRBJ1-1, with D uncertain. The V end lost 3 bases, the J end lost 1 base, and 6 bases lay between the germline ends. CDR3 size: 13 residues. Germline V CDR1 and CDR2: SGHTA, FQGTGA. The CDR3 loop is CASSFGRNTEAFF. In nucleotides, the CDR3 is TGTGCCAGCAGCTTTGGTAGGAACACTGAAGCTTTCTTT.

This clone was detected only a few times. The rearrangement uses TRBV5-1 and TRBJ1-2, with TRBD1 identical over 9 bases. J gave up 8 bases and V 4 bases, and 6 bases lay outside the gene matches. Germline V gene lookup returns CDR1 SGHRS and CDR2 YFSETQ. This CDR3 has 13 amino acids. The CDR3 sequence: CASSMGQGGGYTF. CDR3 DNA: TGCGCCAGCAGCATGGGACAGGGCGGCGGCTACACCTTC.

The CDR3 is CASSSVMVQSEETQYF. The CDR3, as DNA: TGTGCCAGCAGCTCCGTCATGGTACAGTCAGAAGAGACCCAGTACTTC. The chain carries TRBV7-9 and TRBJ2-5; D gene ambiguous. Germline CDR1 SEHNR, CDR2 FQNEAQ (reference sequence). The CDR3 loop spans 16 amino acids. Deletions cut 4 bases from V and 3 bases from J, with 18 bases between.

In this sample, this clone turned up a few times. The chain carries TRBV28 and TRBJ2-5, with D tentatively TRBD1 (6 bases). Germline V lookup: CDR1 MDHEN, CDR2 SYDVKM. Between the trimmed V and J ends, which lost 2 bases and 5 bases, there was a span of 6 bases. CDR3 length: 12 amino acids. The CDR3 DNA follows: TGTGCCAGCAGTTTACAGGGGGAGACCCAGTACTTC. It yields the protein CASSLQGETQYF.

The V call is TRBV19, the J call TRBJ1-5, with 8 bases identical to TRBD1. Germline assignment: CDR1 LNHDA and CDR2 SQIVND (reference sequence). V shed 4 bases, J shed 5 bases, and the junction held 7 bases outside the gene matches. The CDR3 loop spans 15 amino acids. The CDR3 coding sequence is TGTGCCAGTAGTACCCGACAGGGGAGGGATCAGCCCCAGCATTTT. The encoded protein is CASSTRQGRDQPQHF.

In its sample, this clone was seen a few times. The rearrangement joins TRBV30 to TRBJ2-3; TRBD1 might be the D (6 bases). The V gene's germline CDR1 is GTSNPN and CDR2 SVGIG (reference sequence). Trimming took off 5 bases at V and 14 bases at J, with 17 bases between the two ends. CDR3 size: 11 residues. The CDR3 coding sequence is TGTGCCTGGGCAGGGGAATTTCGTCCGTATTTT. This sequence encodes CAWAGEFRPYF.

This clone has a handful of counts. This chain connects TRBV10-3 to TRBJ1-1; 7 bases are shared with TRBD1. Losses at the gene ends were 6 bases for V and 3 bases for J; bases not matched to a gene: 7. Germline-derived CDR1 and CDR2 are ENHRY and SYGVKD. This CDR3 contains 14 residues. DNA of the CDR3: TGTGCCATCAGGCAGACAGGGATGGACACTGAAGCTTTCTTT. Protein sequence: CAIRQTGMDTEAFF.

The chain recombines TRBV11-2 with TRBJ1-1; TRBD1 aligns across 8 bases. From germline, CDR1 is SGHAT and CDR2 FQNNGV. V trimming: 1 base; J trimming: 1 base; junction bases outside the gene matches: 2. The CDR3 spans 15 residues. In DNA form, the CDR3 reads TGTGCCAGCAGCTTAGTGGGGACAGGGAACACTGAAGCTTTCTTT. Its protein is CASSLVGTGNTEAFF.

This chain links TRBV19 with TRBJ2-7; D might be TRBD1 (6 bases). V dropped 5 bases and J dropped 1 base, with 9 bases sitting between them. Germline V lookup: CDR1 LNHDA, CDR2 SQIVND (reference sequence). The CDR3 totals 13 residues. The CDR3 sequence: CASSPDRSYEQYF. The DNA of the CDR3 is TGTGCCAGTAGTCCCGACAGGTCCTACGAGCAGTACTTC.

The rearrangement uses TRBV7-6 and TRBJ1-1; perhaps TRBD1 as D (6 bases). The V and J ends lost 3 bases and 6 bases respectively, with 11 bases between them. The CDR3 is made up of 13 amino acids. Per the germline V gene, CDR1 is SGHVS and CDR2 is FNYEAQ. CDR3 loop: CASSFNRVSEAFF. DNA for the CDR3: TGTGCCAGCAGCTTCAACAGGGTCTCTGAAGCTTTCTTT.

This clone was seen a handful of times. One end of the junction varies from germline; a read error may be responsible. This sequence joins TRBV7-7 and TRBJ2-2, with 9 positions matching TRBD2. Germline V gives CDR1 SSHAT, CDR2 FNYEAQ (reference sequence). The CDR3 totals 15 residues. For the CDR3, the DNA is TGTGCTAGCAGGGAAGCGGGGGGATCCACCGGGGAGCTGTTTTTT. It specifies CASREAGGSTGELFF.